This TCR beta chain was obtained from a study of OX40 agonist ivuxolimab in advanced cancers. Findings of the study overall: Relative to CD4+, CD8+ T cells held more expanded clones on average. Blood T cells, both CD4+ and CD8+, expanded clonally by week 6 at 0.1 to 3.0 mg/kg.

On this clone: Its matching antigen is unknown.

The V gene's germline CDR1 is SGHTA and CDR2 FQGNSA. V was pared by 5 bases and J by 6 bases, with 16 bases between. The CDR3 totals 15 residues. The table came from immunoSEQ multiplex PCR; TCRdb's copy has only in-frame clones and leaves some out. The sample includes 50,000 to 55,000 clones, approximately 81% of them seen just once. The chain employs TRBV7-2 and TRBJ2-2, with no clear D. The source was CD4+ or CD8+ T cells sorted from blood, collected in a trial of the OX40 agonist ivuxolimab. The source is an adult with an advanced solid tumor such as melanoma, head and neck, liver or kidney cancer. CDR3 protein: CASSPTRTLAGELFF. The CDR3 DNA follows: TGTGCCAGCAGCCCCACGAGGACCCTGGCCGGGGAGCTGTTTTTT.